This T cell receptor (beta chain) is from a study of blood T cells in healthy people across ages. With regard to this clonotype: Its antigen is undetermined.

Points from the study as a whole: In older individuals, TCR beta diversity per million T cells was lower, falling roughly linearly with age.

Primed by a sample-barcoded 5' primer and a J-beta primer mix, a second PCR proceeded for about 7 to 11 cycles. TCRdb reanalysed the 5' RACE reads using MiXCR and keeps one entry per CDR3 protein. The table has 700,000 to 850,000 distinct CDR3 sequences, approximately 53% seen once. Sequencing was done on a sample of blood. This clonotype was obtained from a man older than 75 in good health.

CDR3 bases: TGTGCCAGCAGTCTACTCCGGGACGCGGTACAAGAGACCCAGTACTTC. This gives the protein CASSLLRDAVQETQYF. The chain couples TRBV28 to TRBJ2-5, with D perhaps assigned TRBD1 or TRBD2 (5 bases each). Germline V gene data show CDR1 as MDHEN and CDR2 as SYDVKM. The CDR3 is 16 residues long. The ends were cut back, 5 bases at V and 2 bases at J, with 18 bases in the middle.